This T cell receptor beta chain was sequenced for a study of blood T cell repertoires in COVID-19. Study-level information: Samples came from the United States, Italy and Spain, spanning acute and convalescent COVID-19. T cells, B-cell-depleted T cells, or PBMCs supplied cDNA or gDNA.

As handled by the study authors: Amplification of reference gene primers provided the estimated nucleated cell counts. Sequenced by immunoSEQ multiplex PCR; TCRdb stores in-frame clones only, minus some. V and J calls and clone size come straight from that table; D and trimming were deduced from the DNA. The sample includes approximately 260,000 clones, approximately 88% seen only once; the top ten take about a tenth. The V gene's germline CDR1 is LGHNA and CDR2 YNFKEQ. V was clipped by 2 bases and J by 4 bases, with 11 bases between them. There are 14 residues in the CDR3. Enrolment of Seattle patients took place during active infection, and they were followed longitudinally.

Sequencing input: peripheral blood. The genes are TRBV4-2 and TRBJ2-5; a weak D match, TRBD2 (5 bases). The receptor comes from a woman between 65 and 79 years old with COVID-19, enrolled during active disease. CDR3 in amino acids: CASSQSKGVETQYF. CDR3 nucleotide sequence: TGTGCCAGCAGCCAATCGAAGGGAGTAGAGACCCAGTACTTC.